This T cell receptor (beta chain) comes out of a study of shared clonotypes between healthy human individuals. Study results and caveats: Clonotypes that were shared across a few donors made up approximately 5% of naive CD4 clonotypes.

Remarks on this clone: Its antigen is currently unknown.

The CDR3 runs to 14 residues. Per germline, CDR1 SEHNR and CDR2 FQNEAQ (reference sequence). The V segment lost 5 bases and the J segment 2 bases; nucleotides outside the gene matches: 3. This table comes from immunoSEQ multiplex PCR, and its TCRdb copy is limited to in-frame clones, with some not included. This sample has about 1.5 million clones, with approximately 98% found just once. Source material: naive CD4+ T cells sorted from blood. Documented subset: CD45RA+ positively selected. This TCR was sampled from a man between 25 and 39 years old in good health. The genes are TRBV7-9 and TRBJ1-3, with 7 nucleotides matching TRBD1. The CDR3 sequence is CASSRQGAGNTIYF. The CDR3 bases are TGTGCCAGCAGCCGCCAGGGGGCTGGAAACACCATATATTTT.